This TCR beta chain was observed in a study of vaccination and CD4 T cells after COVID-19. Study-level background: SARS-CoV-2 positivity in convalescent patients was established by nasal swab PCR; roughly 9 had mild and one severe disease. Cellular stimulation was performed using overlapping spike peptides derived from SARS-CoV-2, HCoV-NL63, HCoV-OC43 and HCoV-229E. General observations from the study: Only relatively few convalescent patients were studied, and early post-infection timepoints were not analyzed. When vaccine-specific clones from convalescent patients were examined, 304 of 307 were spike mono-reactive.

Treatment defined: roughly 10-day PBMC culture with coronavirus spike peptide pools or control peptides (ViraFEST assay). V dropped 4 bases and J dropped 5; count of bases not matched to a gene: 4. This CDR3 is 14 amino acids long. Germline CDR1 is SGHVS and CDR2 is FQNEAQ. The Oncomine TCR Beta short-read assay sequenced DNA from cultured CD4+ T cells. TCRdb re-derived calls from the PCR reads in MiXCR, one entry per CDR3 protein. The sample contains more than 20,000 distinct CDR3 sequences, 32% of which appear only once. About this clonotype: The antigen is undetermined.

The chain carries TRBV7-8 and TRBJ1-5; 8 positions agree with TRBD1. The origin of this receptor is a human donor with COVID-19. Source material: cultured CD4+ T cells from blood. CDR3 residues: CASSWDRTDQPQHF. The CDR3 nucleotides are TGTGCCAGCAGCTGGGACAGGACGGATCAGCCCCAGCATTTT.